The source of this TCR beta chain is a study of beta chain features in type 1 diabetes (dated by TCRdb to between 2018 and 2020). Regarding the study in general: Mean age, gender distribution, total cell number and subset yield were not different between patients and healthy donors. A total of 90 million to 140 million sorted cells were examined across all samples, and RNA yield correlated strongly with the number of cells per subset. The study compared TCRB repertoires of sorted circulating CD4+ T cell subsets between recently diagnosed type 1 diabetes patients and matched healthy donors. Regulatory and stem cell-like memory subsets were obtained from only 8 patients and about 8 healthy donors, while naive and central memory subsets were obtained from all 30 or so donors. What the research found in general, with its limitations: Fewer insertions and more nucleotide deletions at VDJ recombination sites were observed in patients with type 1 diabetes, implying thymic rearrangement abnormalities. Naive, central memory and regulatory TCRB repertoires appeared to be more alike among patients than among healthy donors. Shorter templates might be favored by PCR, yet because patient and control samples were amplified and corrected together, any such skew would affect both groups equally. In all four CD4+ subsets, TCRB CDR3 length was moderately but significantly shorter in type 1 diabetes patients. HLA sub-analyses involved small numbers of individuals, so any influence of HLA type on TCRB rearrangement remained unresolved. Sequencing cDNA rather than genomic DNA could over-represent highly expressing activated cells, although activation and CD3 levels did not differ between groups.

A single peripheral blood draw of 90 to 150 mL on average was collected from each donor into heparinised tubes. Using a panel that included CD45RO, CCR7, CD25, CD127, CD95 and CD27, naive, central memory, regulatory and stem cell-like memory CD4+ T cells were sorted on a BD FACSAria II. Every sorted population had a purity above 95%. PBMCs were isolated right away by Lymphoprep density gradient centrifugation and were stained directly, without culture. So that batch effects would be minimized, each experiment stained and sorted samples in pairs, pairing one healthy donor with one patient. Trimming accounts for 2 bases at V and 5 bases at J, while the number of junction bases matched to no gene is 3. CDR1 and CDR2, per the germline V gene, are ENHRY and SYGVKD. The CDR3 runs 16 amino acids, cysteine and phenylalanine included. Just CDR3 DNA is preserved here, 48 bases in frame from base 1. All of the isolated RNA was reverse transcribed with the High Capacity cDNA Reverse Transcription Kit, so expressed TCRB transcripts were sequenced. Naive, central memory and regulatory T cell samples underwent deep immunoSEQ sequencing, averaging roughly 3.4 million total reads per sample. After sorted cells were lysed in RLT buffer, RNA was extracted with DNase-treated RNeasy Micro or Mini kits, with the choice depending on cell number. To prevent cross-contamination, each cell subset was processed individually, whereas patient and healthy donor samples were processed jointly. TCRB sequences were amplified from cDNA with the immunoSEQ multiplex PCR, producing 87-bp fragments spanning the CDR3 region. Sequencing of the amplicons was performed on the Illumina HiSeq platform. On the authors' methods: Synthetic template baselines were used to correct PCR bias computationally, reads within Hamming distance 2 were collapsed together, and singletons that could not be merged were discarded. Reads were aligned to IMGT to assign V, D and J genes, CDR3 length, and insertions or deletions at six rearrangement sites. Within each subset, clonotype counts were normalized to sorted cell number, and only after that were true diversity and Gini coefficients computed with the tcR R package. The overlap coefficient, calculated on TCRB nucleotide sequences, was used to measure repertoire sharing. Out-of-frame TCRB sequences from naive cells were analyzed to stand in for the pre-selection repertoire. This is the immuneACCESS table as TCRdb keeps it, with only in-frame sequences that have V and J called. A part of the clones is gone; compared with another copy, unresolved V genes explain less than half, and the rest is unexplained. The V and J calls and clone size were taken over from that table, and D and trimming were inferred from the DNA. For this sample the table gives about 280,000 clones, of which over 12% were detected only once. The top ten constitute less than 0.02% of the sample.

Note on this clone: Its antigen is not yet known. Qualities for individual bases were not recorded, and no much larger clone is one base off.

This receptor was identified in a man younger than 35 with type 1 diabetes. The chain is assembled from TRBV10-3 and TRBJ2-5, with 15 central nucleotides matching TRBD2. The specimen was naive CD4+ T cells from blood. Reading the label with the study, this specimen's cell subset or site is: true naive CD4+ T cells. The encoded CDR3 is CAISEGLAGGEETQYF. The nucleotides are TGTGCCATCAGTGAGGGACTAGCGGGAGGGGAGGAGACCCAGTACTTC.